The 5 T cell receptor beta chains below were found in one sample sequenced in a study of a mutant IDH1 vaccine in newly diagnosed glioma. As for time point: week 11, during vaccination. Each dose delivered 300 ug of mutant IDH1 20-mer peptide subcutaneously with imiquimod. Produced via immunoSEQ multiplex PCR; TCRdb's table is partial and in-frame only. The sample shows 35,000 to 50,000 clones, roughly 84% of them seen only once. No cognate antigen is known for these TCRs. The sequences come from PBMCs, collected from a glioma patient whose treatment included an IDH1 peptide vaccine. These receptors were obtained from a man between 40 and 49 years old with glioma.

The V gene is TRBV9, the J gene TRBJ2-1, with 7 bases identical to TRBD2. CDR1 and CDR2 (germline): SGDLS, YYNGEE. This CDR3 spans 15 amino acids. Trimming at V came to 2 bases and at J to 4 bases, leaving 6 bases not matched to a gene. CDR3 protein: CASSVAGAGYNEQFF. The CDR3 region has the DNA TGTGCCAGCAGCGTGGCGGGAGCAGGTTACAATGAGCAGTTCTTC. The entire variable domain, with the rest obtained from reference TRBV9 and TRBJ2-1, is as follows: DSGVTQTPKHLITATGQRVTLRCSPRSGDLSVYWYQQSLDQGLQFLIQYYNGEERAKGNILERFSAQQFPDLHSELNLSSLELGDSALYFCASSVAGAGYNEQFFGPGTRLTVL.

Here the CDR3 DNA reads TGTGCCAGCAGTGACGGACAGAAAGAGACCCAGTACTTC. Protein: CASSDGQKETQYF. The chain has TRBV2 and TRBJ2-5; D might be TRBD1 (6 bases). This CDR3 has 13 residues. CDR1 is SNHLY and CDR2 is FYNNEI in the germline V gene. The V and J ends lost 3 bases and 3 bases respectively, with 8 bases between them. Full variable domain (rest looked up from reference TRBV2 and TRBJ2-5): EPEVTQTPSHQVTQMGQEVILRCVPISNHLYFYWYRQILGQKVEFLVSFYNNEISEKSEIFDDQFSVERPDGSNFTLKIRSTKLEDSAMYFCASSDGQKETQYFGPGTRLLVL.

The CDR3 coding sequence is TGTGCCAGCACCCTGACTGTAGGAAACACCATATATTTT. Its protein product is CASTLTVGNTIYF. The chain has TRBV6-1 and TRBJ1-3; D uncertain. V was clipped by 7 bases and J by 4 bases, with 11 bases between them. Germline CDR1 MNHNS, CDR2 SASEGT. The CDR3 totals 13 residues.

In DNA form, the CDR3 reads TGTGCCAGCAGCTTGCTCGGCGAGCAGTACTTC. This gives the protein CASSLLGEQYF. The chain combines TRBV5-6 with TRBJ2-7, with D unresolved. CDR3 length equals 11 residues. Germline CDR1 SGHDT, CDR2 YYEEEE. Trimming cost V 1 base and J 6 bases, with 5 bases left between them.

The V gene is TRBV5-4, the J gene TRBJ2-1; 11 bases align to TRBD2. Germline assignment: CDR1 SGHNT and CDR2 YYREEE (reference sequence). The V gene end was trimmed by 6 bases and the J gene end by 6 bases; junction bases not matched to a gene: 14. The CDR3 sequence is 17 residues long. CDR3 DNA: TGTGCCAGCACCCTAGAATTAGCGGGAGGGGGGCTCAATGAGCAGTTCTTC. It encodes CASTLELAGGGLNEQFF.